This T cell receptor (beta chain) was found in a study of blood T cells in healthy people across ages. Broader study findings: Roughly linear declines in TCR beta diversity per million T cells occurred with age. Researchers judged that diversity estimates from one million T cells fell short of true values.

Peripheral blood was drawn, about 9.7 milliliters per donor. A word on this clonotype: The antigen is undetermined.

A second PCR of 7 to 11 cycles used a sample-barcoded 5' primer and a J-beta primer mix. Each cDNA was tagged by a template-switch adaptor containing 12 random nucleotides. TCRdb passed the 5' RACE reads through MiXCR, listing each CDR3 protein once. Altogether 550,000 to 600,000 distinct CDR3 sequences are present, roughly 29% being singletons, with the ten largest covering about 18%. The CDR3 length is 15 residues. CDR1 SGHTA and CDR2 FQGNSA come from the germline V gene. V lost 3 bases and J lost 3; bases outside the gene matches: 5. Sequencing was carried out using blood. This chain connects TRBV7-2 to TRBJ1-3; 7 positions agree with TRBD1. The sequence was obtained from a woman in her 70s in good health. This CDR3 reads CASSLTGLNGNTIYF. CDR3 coding DNA: TGTGCCAGCAGCTTGACAGGGCTTAATGGAAACACCATATATTTT.